These 22 T cell receptor beta chains were all obtained from the same sample, sequenced in a study of blood T cell repertoires in COVID-19. Measured with immunoSEQ multiplex PCR; TCRdb has only the in-frame clones, and not every one. The repertoire has some 56,000 clones, approximately 81% of them found once; the top ten carry approximately 30%. Sequenced: peripheral blood. Every receptor here comes from a woman older than 75 with active or convalescent COVID-19.

This rearrangement joins TRBV13 to TRBJ2-5; D possibly corresponds to TRBD1 (5 bases). The CDR3 consists of 13 residues. The germline V gene has CDR1 PRHDT and CDR2 FYEKMQ (reference sequence). Trimming cost V 2 bases and J 7 bases, with 11 bases left between them. The CDR3 here is CASSLTAGLTQYF. CDR3 nucleotide sequence: TGTGCCAGCAGCTTAACGGCAGGGCTGACCCAGTACTTC.

The rearrangement links TRBV28 to TRBJ1-5, with 9 positions matching TRBD1. V lost 7 bases and J lost 6; bases outside the gene matches: 10. CDR3 length: 15 residues. Germline loops: CDR1 MDHEN, CDR2 SYDVKM. The CDR3 region is CASNTLTGGVQPQHF. Here the CDR3 DNA reads TGTGCCAGCAATACTCTTACAGGGGGCGTTCAGCCCCAGCATTTT. Using reference TRBV28 and TRBJ1-5 for the parts outside the CDR3, the full variable domain is DVKVTQSSRYLVKRTGEKVFLECVQDMDHENMFWYRQDPGLGLRLIYFSYDVKMKEKGDIPEGYSVSREKKERFSLILESASTNQTSMYLCASNTLTGGVQPQHFGDGTRLSIL.

The chain carries TRBV18 and TRBJ2-7; weak D call: TRBD1 (6 bases). The CDR3 is 14 residues long. The germline V gene has CDR1 KGHSH and CDR2 LQKENI. The V gene lost 6 bases and the J gene lost 4 bases, with 16 bases spanning the gap. The CDR3 nucleotides are TGTGCCAGCTCTCCCCGGACAGATAATTACGAGCAGTACTTC. It is translated as CASSPRTDNYEQYF.

The genes are TRBV7-9 and TRBJ1-1; 11 bases map to TRBD1. CDR3 length: 14 residues. J gave up 6 bases and V 7 bases, and 7 bases lay outside the gene matches. CDR1 SEHNR and CDR2 FQNEAQ come from the germline V gene (reference sequence). CDR3 protein: CASTGDRGTAEAFF. CDR3 nucleotides: TGTGCCAGCACCGGGGACAGGGGGACCGCTGAAGCTTTCTTT.

This clone has just a few counts. V gene TRBV4-2 combines with J gene TRBJ2-1; a weak D match, TRBD2 (5 bases). CDR3 length: 15 residues. V was cut by 0 bases and J by 4 bases, with 10 bases left in between. Germline loops: CDR1 LGHNA, CDR2 YNFKEQ. In DNA form, the CDR3 reads TGTGCCAGCAGCCAAGATACAGCGGTTTACAATGAGCAGTTCTTC. Encoded protein: CASSQDTAVYNEQFF.

This clone was detected once. The V gene is TRBV10-3, the J gene TRBJ2-5; weak D call: TRBD2 (7 bases). The CDR3 has 16 amino acids. V lost 2 bases, J lost 4 bases, and 17 bases lay in between. Germline CDR1 is ENHRY and CDR2 is SYGVKD. This CDR3 is CAISEHGGAGAETQYF. The CDR3 bases are TGTGCCATCAGTGAGCACGGAGGGGCGGGGGCAGAGACCCAGTACTTC.

V gene TRBV9 combines with J gene TRBJ1-1; 9 nucleotides align to TRBD1. The ends lost 1 base at V and 11 bases at J; junction bases unmatched: 6. There are 13 residues in the CDR3. Looked up from germline, CDR1 is SGDLS and CDR2 is YYNGEE. The CDR3 loop reads CASSVWGQGRAFF. The CDR3, as DNA: TGTGCCAGCAGCGTATGGGGACAGGGACGGGCTTTCTTT.

This chain links TRBV7-2 with TRBJ2-2; a weak D match, TRBD2 (6 bases). V lost 5 bases, J lost 1 base, and 14 bases lay in between. The CDR3 has 16 residues. CDR1 and CDR2 (germline): SGHTA, FQGNSA. CDR3 nucleotide sequence: TGTGCCAGCAGCCGTACGGGACTCGAGAACACCGGGGAGCTGTTTTTT. Translating it yields CASSRTGLENTGELFF.

V usage is TRBV19 and J usage is TRBJ2-6; D is ambiguous. Per the germline V gene, CDR1 is LNHDA and CDR2 is SQIVND (reference sequence). The CDR3 is 13 amino acids. V lost 7 bases to trimming and J lost 0 bases, with 4 bases between them. The CDR3 bases are TGTGCCAGTACTTTCTCTGGGGCCAACGTCCTGACTTTC. Its translation: CASTFSGANVLTF.

The chain employs TRBV5-4 and TRBJ1-1, with TRBD1 as a possible D gene (6 bases). V was clipped by 9 bases and J by 1 base, with 10 bases between them. The CDR3 covers 12 residues. Germline loops: CDR1 SGHNT, CDR2 YYREEE (reference sequence). The CDR3 reads CATTQGNTEAFF. The CDR3 DNA is TGTGCCACCACACAGGGGAACACTGAAGCTTTCTTT. The variable domain in full, with the rest retrieved from reference TRBV5-4 and TRBJ1-1, is ETGVTQSPTHLIKTRGQQVTLRCSSQSGHNTVSWYQQALGQGPQFIFQYYREEENGRGNFPPRFSGLQFPNYSSELNVNALELDDSALYLCATTQGNTEAFFGQGTRLTVV.

This clone has more than one count but fewer than ten. The gene calls are TRBV3-1 (or the pseudogene TRBV3-2) and TRBJ1-1; tentative D call: TRBD1 (5 bases). The CDR3 length is 13 residues. Trimming removed 6 bases at V and 7 bases at J, with 15 bases between. Germline CDR1 reads LGHDT; CDR2 reads YNNKEL (reference sequence). CDR3 residues: CASRGGLFSEAFF. In nucleotides, the CDR3 is TGTGCCAGCAGGGGGGGTCTATTCAGTGAAGCTTTCTTT.

This chain connects TRBV11-2 to TRBJ2-7; no clear D gene. Germline V gives CDR1 SGHAT, CDR2 FQNNGV. The CDR3 consists of 13 residues. The ends were cut back, 2 bases at V and 3 bases at J, with 8 bases in the middle. CDR3 sequence reads: CASSLSTNYEQYF. For the CDR3, the DNA is TGTGCCAGCAGCTTATCCACAAACTACGAGCAGTACTTC. Looking up the rest from reference TRBV11-2 and TRBJ2-7 gives the full variable domain: EAGVAQSPRYKIIEKRQSVAFWCNPISGHATLYWYQQILGQGPKLLIQFQNNGVVDDSQLPKDRFSAERLKGVDSTLKIQPAKLEDSAVYLCASSLSTNYEQYFGPGTRLTVT.

The rearrangement joins TRBV6-5 to TRBJ1-2, with 11 bases aligning to TRBD1. The junction had 4 bases not matched to a gene; V was cut back by 0 bases and J by 4 bases. CDR3 length equals 16 residues. Germline V gene data show CDR1 as MNHEY and CDR2 as SVGAGI. CDR3 amino acids: CASSYSRTGGGYGYTF. The CDR3 DNA is TGTGCCAGCAGTTACTCCCGGACAGGGGGCGGCTATGGCTACACCTTC.

This clone has just a few counts. The chain carries TRBV27 and TRBJ2-7; 7 nucleotides agree with TRBD1. The junction had 7 bases not matched to a gene; V was cut back by 3 bases and J by 2 bases. CDR1 is MNHEY, CDR2 SMNVEV, per germline (reference sequence). This CDR3 is built from 15 residues. CDR3 protein: CASSFSGTAPYEQYF. The CDR3 region has the DNA TGTGCCAGCAGTTTCTCCGGGACAGCCCCCTACGAGCAGTACTTC.

V usage is TRBV12-3 or TRBV12-4 and J usage is TRBJ2-5, with D possibly being TRBD1 (6 bases). This CDR3 region has 13 residues. V was pared by 5 bases and J by 5 bases, with 12 bases between. The CDR3 here is CASSTRGAETQYF. CDR3 bases: TGTGCCAGCAGTACCAGGGGTGCGGAGACCCAGTACTTC.

This chain uses TRBV19 with TRBJ2-3, with D perhaps matching TRBD1 (6 bases). CDR3 length: 18 residues. Germline CDR1 LNHDA, CDR2 SQIVND (reference sequence). The germline V and J ends were trimmed by 6 bases and 0 bases, with 22 bases remaining between them. The CDR3 reads CASRGTGPLLYSTDTQYF. The CDR3 nucleotides are TGTGCCAGTAGGGGAACAGGGCCTCTGCTCTATAGCACAGATACGCAGTATTTT.

CDR3 DNA: TGTGCCAGCAGCCCTGCCTCACAGAGAATGAACACTGAAGCTTTCTTT. Its translation is CASSPASQRMNTEAFF. V usage is TRBV7-8 and J usage is TRBJ1-1; D is ambiguous. Germline V lookup: CDR1 SGHVS, CDR2 FQNEAQ. The V end lost 5 bases, the J end lost 0 bases, and 16 bases lay between the germline ends. This CDR3 has 16 amino acids.

This clone was counted between two and nine times. This chain links TRBV18 with TRBJ1-5; 9 nucleotides match TRBD1. Per germline, CDR1 KGHSH and CDR2 LQKENI. The CDR3 runs to 14 residues. After removal of 5 bases from V and 7 bases from J, the junction contained 6 bases not matched to a gene. The CDR3 region is CASSSGQGIQPQHF. The CDR3 nucleotides are TGTGCCAGCTCATCGGGACAGGGCATACAGCCCCAGCATTTT.

This chain uses TRBV10-1 with TRBJ2-2, with a weak D call TRBD1 (5 bases). This CDR3 is built from 13 residues. Per germline, CDR1 WNHNN and CDR2 SYGVQD (reference sequence). The V end lost 5 bases, the J end lost 9 bases, and 13 bases lay between the germline ends. As DNA, the CDR3 is TGCGCCAGCAGTCCAGGGTCGTACCGGGAGCTGTTTTTT. Translated, it gives CASSPGSYRELFF.

J is TRBJ2-5 and V is TRBV9; the D gene is possibly TRBD1 (6 bases). The CDR3 contains 15 residues. V dropped 0 bases and J dropped 5 bases, with 14 bases sitting between them. Germline V gives CDR1 SGDLS, CDR2 YYNGEE. The CDR3 coding sequence is TGTGCCAGCAGCGTAGGGCAGGGGAGCCTCGAGACCCAGTACTTC. It codes for CASSVGQGSLETQYF.

V is TRBV7-9 and J is TRBJ1-1, with 7 bases fitting TRBD1. J gave up 5 bases and V 5 bases, and 14 bases lay outside the gene matches. From germline, CDR1 is SEHNR and CDR2 FQNEAQ (reference sequence). The CDR3 is 16 amino acids. CDR3 sequence: CASSPDRAVKGTEAFF. The CDR3 DNA sequence: TGTGCCAGCAGCCCTGACAGGGCAGTAAAGGGGACTGAAGCTTTCTTT.

The chain has TRBV9 and TRBJ1-1; TRBD1 is a possible D gene (6 bases). This CDR3 contains 15 residues. V was shortened by 4 bases and J by 3 bases, with 16 bases between the two germline ends. Germline V lookup: CDR1 SGDLS, CDR2 YYNGEE. The CDR3 DNA follows: TGTGCCAGCAGCCCAGGGGTACGTCGGGACACTGAAGCTTTCTTT. It codes for CASSPGVRRDTEAFF.